This TCR beta chain was captured by sequencing in a study of OX40 agonist ivuxolimab in advanced cancers. About the study: Partial responses occurred in three patients (one hepatocellular carcinoma, two cutaneous melanoma).

Clones were sequenced by immunoSEQ multiplex PCR, and TCRdb holds only the in-frame ones, with some missing. Seen here are roughly 100,000 clones, 90% observed once, and the top ten hold 0.48%. Here the sequenced sample was CD4+ or CD8+ T cells sorted from blood, taken in a trial of the OX40 agonist ivuxolimab. This sequence originates from an adult with an advanced solid tumor such as melanoma, head and neck, liver or kidney cancer.

In nucleotides, the CDR3 is TGTGCCAGCACCCGGCTAGCGGGGGGGACCTACAATGAGCAGTTCTTC. Translated: CASTRLAGGTYNEQFF. The chain employs TRBV28 and TRBJ2-1; 12 bases are shared with TRBD2. The CDR3 runs to 16 residues. CDR1 MDHEN and CDR2 SYDVKM come from the germline V gene. V gave up 7 bases and J gave up 2 bases; unmatched junction bases: 6.